These 19 T cell receptor beta chains were sequenced from one sample in a study of T cell responses to AZD1222 COVID-19 vaccine. Only in-frame clones appear in the TCRdb table, and some are missing; sequencing was by immunoSEQ multiplex PCR. The sample comprises 57,000 or so clones, around 83% of which are singletons, and about 20% rests with the top ten. The sequences come from peripheral blood, collected on day 0 of MenACWY control vaccination. These receptors originate from an adult in good health.

The chain uses TRBV5-5 and TRBJ1-6, with D hard to call. The V and J ends lost 0 bases and 9 bases respectively, with 16 bases between them. This CDR3 has 16 amino acids. Per germline, CDR1 SGHKS and CDR2 YYEKEE (reference sequence). The CDR3 loop is CASSLAGSTSGSPLHF. The CDR3 DNA is TGTGCCAGCAGCTTGGCCGGGTCCACCTCGGGTTCACCCCTCCACTTT.

This sequence joins TRBV14 and TRBJ1-3, with D hard to call. This CDR3 has 14 residues. Trimming left V 4 bases short and J 2 bases short, with 9 bases between. Germline assignment: CDR1 SGHDN and CDR2 FVKESK. CDR3 residues: CASSPQWAGNTIYF. The CDR3 DNA reads TGTGCCAGCAGCCCCCAATGGGCTGGAAACACCATATATTTT.

V gene TRBV27 combines with J gene TRBJ2-2, with D hard to call. CDR3 length equals 14 residues. CDR1 MNHEY and CDR2 SMNVEV come from the germline V gene (reference sequence). The V gene lost 3 bases and the J gene lost 1 base, with 6 bases spanning the gap. CDR3 DNA: TGTGCCAGCAGTTTGGTTGAGAACACCGGGGAGCTGTTTTTT. This encodes CASSLVENTGELFF.

This clone was found once. V usage is TRBV19 and J usage is TRBJ2-7; unclear D gene. CDR3 length: 13 residues. CDR1 and CDR2 (germline): LNHDA, SQIVND (reference sequence). Trimming left V 3 bases short and J 5 bases short, with 11 bases between. The CDR3 coding sequence is TGTGCCAGTAGTATCGGCAGGAACGACGAGCAGTACTTC. Protein sequence: CASSIGRNDEQYF. The complete variable domain, with remaining parts taken from reference TRBV19 and TRBJ2-7, reads DGGITQSPKYLFRKEGQNVTLSCEQNLNHDAMYWYRQDPGQGLRLIYYSQIVNDFQKGDIAEGYSVSREKKESFPLTVTSAQKNPTAFYLCASSIGRNDEQYFGPGTRLTVT.

The chain combines TRBV11-2 with TRBJ2-7, with 10 nucleotides matching TRBD2. CDR3 size: 14 residues. The ends lost 1 base at V and 5 bases at J; junction bases unmatched: 2. Germline lookup yields CDR1 SGHAT and CDR2 FQNNGV. For the CDR3, the DNA is TGTGCCAGCAGCTTAGTAGCGGGAGGTAACGAGCAGTACTTC. Its protein product is CASSLVAGGNEQYF.

This clone is a singleton in its sample. The chain uses TRBV6-6 and TRBJ1-3, with D possibly TRBD1 on 6 matching bases. The CDR3 is made up of 14 amino acids. Germline loops: CDR1 MNHNY, CDR2 SVGAGI (reference sequence). V gave up 5 bases and J gave up 2 bases, with 10 bases separating them. The CDR3 nucleotides are TGTGCCAGCAGTCCCAGGGACACTGGAAACACCATATATTTT. Translated: CASSPRDTGNTIYF.

The rearrangement links TRBV4-1 to TRBJ1-1; 9 nucleotides line up with TRBD1. J gave up 4 bases and V 4 bases, and 10 bases lay outside the gene matches. The CDR3 is made up of 16 amino acids. Germline lookup yields CDR1 MGHRA and CDR2 YSYEKL. The CDR3 nucleotides are TGCGCCAGCAGCCTTCAGACAGGGGGGTCTTTCACTGAAGCTTTCTTT. It codes for CASSLQTGGSFTEAFF.

There are a few counts of this clone. J is TRBJ1-5 and V is TRBV28, with TRBD1 matching over 10 bases. CDR3 length equals 16 residues. The junction had 12 bases not matched to a gene; V was cut back by 6 bases and J by 7 bases. Germline V gene sequence: CDR1 MDHEN, CDR2 SYDVKM. CDR3 nucleotides: TGTGCCAGCAGGGCCTCGGGGACAGGGGATAAACAGCCCCAGCATTTT. This codes for CASRASGTGDKQPQHF.

The chain joins TRBV10-3 to TRBJ2-7; 7 nucleotides line up with TRBD1. The junction had 0 bases not matched to a gene; V was cut back by 6 bases and J by 4 bases. Germline V gives CDR1 ENHRY, CDR2 SYGVKD. The CDR3 sequence is 11 residues long. CDR3 DNA: TGTGCCATCAGACAGGGGTACGAGCAGTACTTC. Protein product: CAIRQGYEQYF.

The chain uses TRBV5-1 and TRBJ2-7, with TRBD2 identical over 11 bases. Germline V gene sequence: CDR1 SGHRS, CDR2 YFSETQ. V dropped 4 bases and J dropped 3; count of bases not matched to a gene: 6. CDR3 length: 15 residues. The CDR3: CASSPAGTSGYEQYF. For the CDR3, the DNA is TGCGCCAGCAGCCCGGCCGGGACTAGCGGCTACGAGCAGTACTTC.

The rearrangement joins TRBV4-1 to TRBJ2-7; D unresolved. Germline V gene lookup returns CDR1 MGHRA and CDR2 YSYEKL. The CDR3 runs 14 residues. The V and J ends lost 0 bases and 2 bases respectively, with 8 bases between them. The CDR3 reads CASSQDLVAYEQYF. DNA for the CDR3: TGCGCCAGCAGCCAAGATCTGGTCGCCTACGAGCAGTACTTC.

V usage is TRBV28 and J usage is TRBJ1-3, with unresolved D. Germline CDR1 and CDR2: MDHEN and SYDVKM. V gave up 6 bases and J gave up 3 bases, with 6 bases separating them. The CDR3 is 12 amino acids. The CDR3 DNA is TGTGCCAGCAGGACCTATGGAAACACCATATATTTT. Translation: CASRTYGNTIYF. Using reference TRBV28 and TRBJ1-3 for the parts outside the CDR3, the full variable domain is DVKVTQSSRYLVKRTGEKVFLECVQDMDHENMFWYRQDPGLGLRLIYFSYDVKMKEKGDIPEGYSVSREKKERFSLILESASTNQTSMYLCASRTYGNTIYFGEGSWLTVV.

J is TRBJ1-4 and V is TRBV5-4; D is ambiguous. Trimming stripped 0 bases from V and 13 bases from J, with 16 bases between. Germline lookup yields CDR1 SGHNT and CDR2 YYREEE (reference sequence). The CDR3 runs 14 residues. The CDR3 bases are TGTGCCAGCAGCTTGGGACCACCCCCGGGAGGACTGTTTTTT. Its protein is CASSLGPPPGGLFF.

About this clone itself: The sample contains more than one DNA sequence encoding this CDR3. The chain has TRBV6-2 or TRBV6-3 and TRBJ1-6; 7 bases map to TRBD1. This CDR3 is 16 amino acids long. V was clipped by 6 bases and J by 0 bases; unmatched bases: 5. Germline assignment: CDR1 MNHEY and CDR2 SVGEGT. The CDR3 nucleotides read TGTGCCAGCAGCGCGGACAGGAGCTCCTATAATTCACCCCTCCACTTT. Translated: CASSADRSSYNSPLHF.

J is TRBJ2-1 and V is TRBV7-9; the D gene is possibly TRBD2 (5 bases). The germline gives CDR1 SEHNR, CDR2 FQNEAQ (reference sequence). V was clipped by 1 base and J by 9 bases, with 10 bases between them. This CDR3 has 13 amino acids. The CDR3 loop is CASSLESGLEQFF. The CDR3 region has the DNA TGTGCCAGCAGCTTAGAGAGCGGTCTTGAGCAGTTCTTC.

The genes are TRBV28 and TRBJ1-5; D remains unclear. With 3 bases removed from V and 3 bases from J, the gap between germline ends came to 12 bases. The CDR3 loop spans 15 amino acids. Germline assignment: CDR1 MDHEN and CDR2 SYDVKM. The CDR3 DNA follows: TGTGCCAGCAGTTTTTCTTGGGGTAACAATCAGCCCCAGCATTTT. Its translation: CASSFSWGNNQPQHF.

The genes are TRBV6-5 and TRBJ2-7; D remains ambiguous. The CDR3 length is 14 residues. V was pared by 9 bases and J by 6 bases, with 21 bases between. The V gene's germline CDR1 is MNHEY and CDR2 SVGAGI. CDR3 region: CARSLGRMPREQYF. The CDR3 DNA follows: TGTGCCAGGAGCCTCGGACGCATGCCCCGCGAGCAGTACTTC.

The chain joins TRBV6-5 to TRBJ1-4, with D possibly matching TRBD1 (5 bases). The V and J ends lost 0 bases and 9 bases respectively, with 11 bases between them. The CDR3 is made up of 14 amino acids. Germline-derived CDR1 and CDR2 are MNHEY and SVGAGI. The CDR3 DNA sequence: TGTGCCAGCAGTTACTCGATGGGGCAGAAAAAACTGTTTTTT. This sequence encodes CASSYSMGQKKLFF.

The chain combines TRBV4-2 with TRBJ2-2, with D unresolved. V lost 3 bases and J lost 5, with 4 bases in between. The CDR3 runs 12 residues. Germline V gives CDR1 LGHNA, CDR2 YNFKEQ. The CDR3 reads CASSQTTGELFF. Written as DNA, the CDR3 is TGTGCCAGCAGCCAGACTACCGGGGAGCTGTTTTTT.